The 26 T cell receptor beta chains below come from one sample, sequenced in a study of early T cells in non-severe SARS-CoV-2 infection. TCRdb independently ran MiXCR on the 5' RACE reads; one entry per CDR3 protein. The table lists about 31,000 distinct CDR3 sequences, 5.7% of them singletons, with around 6.8% in the top ten. The source material was whole blood. The receptors were sampled from an adult who was a healthcare worker with PCR-confirmed SARS-CoV-2 infection or an uninfected control (not recorded which).

This clonotype was recorded at least ten times. The chain combines TRBV11-2 with TRBJ2-1, with a weak D call TRBD1 (7 bases). Germline V gene lookup returns CDR1 SGHAT and CDR2 FQNNGV. This CDR3 has 15 residues. Trimming left V 1 base short and J 8 bases short, with 15 bases between. CDR3 in amino acids: CASSLGAGGRDEQFF. The CDR3 nucleotides read TGTGCCAGCAGCTTAGGGGCAGGGGGGCGAGATGAGCAGTTCTTC.

This clonotype was detected many times. The chain employs TRBV6-5 and TRBJ2-3, with 11 positions matching TRBD2. Trimming at V came to 6 bases and at J to 2 bases, leaving 1 base not matched to a gene. The CDR3 spans 14 residues. CDR1 is MNHEY and CDR2 is SVGAGI in the germline V gene. The CDR3 sequence: CASRGLAVTDTQYF. The DNA of the CDR3 is TGTGCCAGCAGGGGACTAGCGGTCACAGATACGCAGTATTTT.

This clonotype has more than one count but fewer than ten. The J gene is TRBJ1-3, the V gene TRBV6-5, with 7 positions matching TRBD1. CDR3 length: 14 residues. Germline loops: CDR1 MNHEY, CDR2 SVGAGI. With 6 bases clipped from V and 1 base from J, the junction kept 3 bases outside the gene matches. This CDR3 reads CASSPGQSGNTIYF. CDR3 in DNA: TGTGCCAGCAGCCCGGGACAGTCTGGAAACACCATATATTTT.

This clonotype was counted between two and nine times. This rearrangement joins TRBV12-3 or TRBV12-4 to TRBJ2-7, with 12 bases identical to TRBD2. V shed 5 bases and J 5 bases; nucleotides not matched to a gene: 4. The CDR3 has 14 residues. In DNA, the CDR3 is TGTGCCAGCAGTATACTAGCGGGAGGACACGAGCAGTACTTC. Amino acids: CASSILAGGHEQYF.

This clonotype has ten or more counts. The chain is built from TRBV28 and TRBJ1-3; D is ambiguous. There are 12 residues in the CDR3. Deletions cut 3 bases from V and 4 bases from J, with 4 bases between. Germline-derived CDR1 and CDR2 are MDHEN and SYDVKM. The CDR3 loop is CASSFEGNTIYF. The CDR3 DNA reads TGTGCCAGCAGTTTCGAGGGAAACACCATATATTTT.

This clonotype was observed many times. The rearrangement links TRBV6-6 to TRBJ2-3; TRBD1 or TRBD2 may be the D gene (6 bases each). Germline CDR1 is MNHNY and CDR2 is SVGAGI (reference sequence). Trimming cost V 9 bases and J 1 base, with 14 bases left between them. The CDR3 is made up of 14 amino acids. The CDR3: CASEGGKGTDTQYF. The CDR3 DNA is TGTGCCAGTGAAGGGGGGAAGGGCACAGATACGCAGTATTTT.

The DNA of the CDR3 is TGCAGTGCTAGACTAGCGGATTATGAGCAGTACTTC. This translates into CSARLADYEQYF. The J gene is TRBJ2-7, the V gene TRBV20-1, with 7 bases identical to TRBD2. The CDR3 extends over 12 amino acids. Germline CDR1 and CDR2: DFQATT and SNEGSKA (reference sequence). The V segment lost 2 bases and the J segment 7 bases; nucleotides outside the gene matches: 5.

The V and J genes are TRBV4-2 and TRBJ2-3; D remains ambiguous. This CDR3 is 18 amino acids long. The ends were cut back, 4 bases at V and 0 bases at J, with 20 bases in the middle. Looked up from germline, CDR1 is LGHNA and CDR2 is YNFKEQ. The CDR3 region is CASSLPQSGDSSTDTQYF. CDR3 nucleotides: TGTGCCAGCAGCCTCCCACAGTCTGGAGACTCTAGCACAGATACGCAGTATTTT.

The chain carries TRBV5-1 and TRBJ1-3; D gene uncertain. Between the trimmed V and J ends, which lost 2 bases and 6 bases, there was a span of 9 bases. Germline V gene lookup returns CDR1 SGHRS and CDR2 YFSETQ. The CDR3 has 13 residues. CDR3 region: CASSFGIENTIYF. CDR3 DNA: TGCGCCAGCAGCTTCGGGATTGAAAACACCATATATTTT. Together with reference TRBV5-1 and TRBJ1-3, the CDR3 gives the full variable domain: KAGVTQTPRYLIKTRGQQVTLSCSPISGHRSVSWYQQTPGQGLQFLFEYFSETQRNKGNFPGRFSGRQFSNSRSEMNVSTLELGDSALYLCASSFGIENTIYFGEGSWLTVV.

This clonotype showed up many times. CDR3 amino acids: CASSLVPPTGRLTGELFF. CDR3 nucleotide sequence: TGCGCCAGCAGCTTGGTTCCACCTACAGGGAGACTCACCGGGGAGCTGTTTTTT. The gene calls are TRBV5-1 and TRBJ2-2, with TRBD1 as a possible D gene (6 bases). Germline CDR1 and CDR2: SGHRS and YFSETQ. Trimming removed 0 bases at V and 4 bases at J, with 19 bases between. There are 18 residues in the CDR3.

This clonotype showed up many times. This chain joins TRBV5-1 and TRBJ2-1; D is undetermined. This CDR3 region has 15 residues. In germline, CDR1 is SGHRS, CDR2 YFSETQ. The ends were cut back, 0 bases at V and 8 bases at J, with 15 bases in the middle. The CDR3 DNA reads as TGCGCCAGCAGCTTGGCTCGGCATAGCAAGGATGAGCAGTTCTTC. Its translation: CASSLARHSKDEQFF.

The chain recombines TRBV10-3 with TRBJ1-1, with a tentative D call TRBD1 (6 bases). Trimming shortened V by 10 bases and J by 1 base, and 19 bases separated the two germline ends. Germline-derived CDR1 and CDR2 are ENHRY and SYGVKD. The CDR3 has 15 residues. Written as DNA, the CDR3 is TGTGCCACGACTCAGATTGGGGGCCAGAACACTGAAGCTTTCTTT. The encoded protein is CATTQIGGQNTEAFF.

This clonotype was recorded a few times. The V call is TRBV20-1, the J call TRBJ2-1, with TRBD2 identical over 7 bases. CDR3 size: 12 residues. V shed 7 bases and J 8 bases; nucleotides not matched to a gene: 8. Germline V gene sequence: CDR1 DFQATT, CDR2 SNEGSKA (reference sequence). The CDR3, as DNA: TGCAGTGTCCGGCGGGAGATGTATGAGCAGTTCTTC. Protein: CSVRREMYEQFF.

In this sample, this clonotype turned up a few times. This chain connects TRBV12-3 or TRBV12-4 to TRBJ2-3, with TRBD2 as a possible D gene (6 bases). Trimming shortened V by 4 bases and J by 6 bases, and 17 bases separated the two germline ends. The CDR3 runs to 15 residues. This CDR3 is CASSSLAPVRDTQYF. DNA of the CDR3: TGTGCCAGCAGTTCGCTAGCGCCCGTGCGGGATACGCAGTATTTT.

This clonotype was counted at least ten times. This chain links TRBV5-1 with TRBJ1-2; D is perhaps TRBD1 (5 bases). The germline CDR1 and CDR2 sequences are SGHRS and YFSETQ. Trimming pared 4 bases from V and 1 base from J, leaving 17 bases between. This CDR3 contains 16 residues. The CDR3 sequence: CASSPHAGRRNYGYTF. The CDR3 DNA reads TGCGCCAGCAGCCCACACGCGGGACGACGTAACTATGGCTACACCTTC.

This sequence joins TRBV25-1 and TRBJ1-1, with 8 bases identical to TRBD1. This CDR3 spans 14 amino acids. Germline V CDR1 and CDR2: MGHDK, SYGVNS. V lost 8 bases, J lost 5 bases, and 10 bases stayed unmatched. The CDR3 loop reads CASSRQGRTTEAFF. As DNA, the CDR3 is TGTGCCAGCTCCCGACAGGGGAGGACTACTGAAGCTTTCTTT.

The J gene is TRBJ2-7, the V gene TRBV28; 7 positions agree with TRBD2. After removal of 4 bases from V and 0 bases from J, the junction contained 12 bases not matched to a gene. This CDR3 has 17 residues. The germline V gene has CDR1 MDHEN and CDR2 SYDVKM. The DNA of the CDR3 is TGTGCCAGCAGTTCCCCCCCCGCTAGCGGCCCCTCCTACGAGCAGTACTTC. This codes for CASSSPPASGPSYEQYF.

This clonotype came up many times. This sequence joins TRBV7-6 and TRBJ1-4; 9 nucleotides line up with TRBD1. The CDR3 loop spans 14 amino acids. The trim removed 3 bases at V and 10 bases at J, leaving 6 bases unmatched. CDR1 SGHVS and CDR2 FNYEAQ come from the germline V gene. CDR3 DNA sequence: TGTGCCAGCAGCTTGGGACAGGGTGCAGGAAAACTGTTTTTT. It is translated as CASSLGQGAGKLFF.

This clonotype was found a few times. The chain combines TRBV7-9 with TRBJ2-1, with 9 bases lining up with TRBD2. CDR3 length equals 14 residues. In germline, CDR1 is SEHNR, CDR2 FQNEAQ (reference sequence). V lost 11 bases to trimming and J lost 9 bases; unmatched junction nucleotides: 14. The CDR3 region has the DNA TGTGCCTTGACTGGGGCGGGAGGGAATGTTGAGCAGTTCTTC. Translated, it gives CALTGAGGNVEQFF.

This clonotype has at least ten counts. The chain joins TRBV7-9 to TRBJ1-4, with 9 positions matching TRBD1. The CDR3 sequence is 14 residues long. Germline loops: CDR1 SEHNR, CDR2 FQNEAQ (reference sequence). V dropped 5 bases and J dropped 8; count of bases not matched to a gene: 6. CDR3 region: CASSRTGESEKLFF. The CDR3 DNA sequence: TGTGCCAGCAGCCGGACAGGGGAAAGCGAAAAACTGTTTTTT.

This clonotype was seen ten or more times. V usage is TRBV7-9 and J usage is TRBJ2-3; a possible D gene is TRBD2 (7 bases). In germline, CDR1 is SEHNR, CDR2 FQNEAQ (reference sequence). The V end was cut by 6 bases, the J end by 2 bases, with 15 bases between. The CDR3 has 15 residues. The CDR3 region is CASSLEGGVTDTQYF. The CDR3, as DNA: TGTGCCAGCAGTCTAGAAGGGGGGGTCACAGATACGCAGTATTTT.

The sample holds many counts of this clonotype. The V and J genes are TRBV3-1 and TRBJ1-2; the match to TRBD1 covers 7 bases. Trimming removed 4 bases from V and 0 bases from J; junction bases left unmatched: 2. Germline lookup yields CDR1 LGHDT and CDR2 YNNKEL (reference sequence). CDR3 length equals 14 residues. The CDR3 here is CASSPGQANYGYTF. The CDR3 DNA reads TGTGCCAGCAGCCCCGGACAGGCTAACTATGGCTACACCTTC.

In this sample, this clonotype turned up a few times. The chain couples TRBV27 to TRBJ1-6; no clear D. The CDR3 sequence is 14 residues long. Germline CDR1 MNHEY, CDR2 SMNVEV (reference sequence). Trimming cost V 3 bases and J 6 bases, with 9 bases left between them. This CDR3 is CASSFRTINSPLHF. The DNA for the CDR3 is TGTGCCAGCAGTTTTCGGACTATTAATTCACCCCTCCACTTT.

This clonotype was seen ten or more times. The gene calls are TRBV24-1 and TRBJ1-5, with unresolved D. Germline V gives CDR1 KGHDR, CDR2 SFDVKD. Trimming pared 5 bases from V and 5 bases from J, leaving 9 bases between. The CDR3 has 13 residues. The CDR3 region has the DNA TGTGCCACCAGTGTGGGCAGTCATCAGCCCCAGCATTTT. It translates to CATSVGSHQPQHF.

This clonotype has a count of ten or more. V usage is TRBV7-9 and J usage is TRBJ2-3; 8 bases fit TRBD2. The germline V gene has CDR1 SEHNR and CDR2 FQNEAQ (reference sequence). V lost 1 base, J lost 3 bases, and 6 bases stayed unmatched. The CDR3 totals 16 residues. The CDR3 DNA is TGTGCCAGCAGCTTAGGACCGGGAGGGGCTACAGATACGCAGTATTTT. Translation gives CASSLGPGGATDTQYF.

This clonotype was found many times. V and J are TRBV20-1 and TRBJ2-1, with D unclear. The CDR3 is 15 amino acids. CDR1 is DFQATT and CDR2 is SNEGSKA in the germline V gene (reference sequence). Trimming left V 0 bases short and J 1 base short, with 10 bases between. CDR3 DNA: TGCAGTGCTAGAGAGCCCAGCGTATCCTACAATGAGCAGTTCTTC. Its translation: CSAREPSVSYNEQFF.